The 2 T cell receptor beta chains presented below share a single source sample, sequenced in a study of early T cells in non-severe SARS-CoV-2 infection. TCRdb re-derived calls from the 5' RACE reads in MiXCR, one entry per CDR3 protein. The data show about 25,000 distinct CDR3 sequences, approximately 4.5% seen once. Material for sequencing was whole blood. These receptors were obtained from an adult who was a healthcare worker with PCR-confirmed SARS-CoV-2 infection or an uninfected control (not recorded which).

DNA for the CDR3: TGTGCCAGCAGCTCAGCGGGGGTCACCTACGAGCAGTACTTC. It encodes CASSSAGVTYEQYF. The V gene is TRBV7-9, the J gene TRBJ2-7; 8 positions match TRBD2. The V segment lost 4 bases and the J segment 2 bases; nucleotides outside the gene matches: 4. CDR3 size: 14 residues. The germline V gene encodes CDR1 SEHNR and CDR2 FQNEAQ (reference sequence).

This clonotype came up many times. The chain has TRBV5-1 and TRBJ2-1; 9 bases line up with TRBD2. The CDR3 length is 15 residues. Per germline, CDR1 SGHRS and CDR2 YFSETQ. J gave up 8 bases and V 7 bases, and 13 bases lay outside the gene matches. The CDR3 coding sequence is TGCGCCAGCCACCCGGGACTAGCTCTCCGGCATGAGCAGTTCTTC. Its protein is CASHPGLALRHEQFF.